These 18 T cell receptor beta chains came from one sample sequenced in a study of T cell responses to AZD1222 COVID-19 vaccine. The repertoire was sequenced with immunoSEQ multiplex PCR; TCRdb's copy has only in-frame clones and lacks some. This table has 72,000 or so clones, 90% appearing once. This specimen consisted of peripheral blood, obtained on day 0 of AZD1222 vaccination. These receptors came from an adult in good health.

This chain's CDR3 is CSVGQGRGPSYNEQFF. For the CDR3, the DNA is TGCAGCGTTGGACAGGGGAGAGGACCTTCCTACAATGAGCAGTTCTTC. The rearrangement joins TRBV29-1 to TRBJ2-1, with TRBD1 matching 8 bases. The ends lost 4 bases at V and 1 base at J; junction bases unmatched: 9. Germline CDR1 and CDR2: SQVTM and ANQGSEA. This CDR3 is built from 16 residues.

This chain links TRBV7-9 with TRBJ1-3; 8 nucleotides line up with TRBD1. The CDR3 is made up of 17 amino acids. V lost 5 bases and J lost 0; bases outside the gene matches: 9. Germline V gives CDR1 SEHNR, CDR2 FQNEAQ (reference sequence). CDR3 coding DNA: TGTGCCAGCAGCCACCGGGACAGGAGAAACTCTGGAAACACCATATATTTT. Its protein is CASSHRDRRNSGNTIYF.

The V gene is TRBV9, the J gene TRBJ1-3, with D uncertain. Trimming pared 4 bases from V and 0 bases from J, leaving 14 bases between. Germline loops: CDR1 SGDLS, CDR2 YYNGEE. This CDR3 spans 16 amino acids. CDR3 protein: CASSTRGTNSGNTIYF. For the CDR3, the DNA is TGTGCCAGCAGCACTCGGGGTACCAACTCTGGAAACACCATATATTTT.

The CDR3: CASSPAGGLPRKETQYF. The CDR3 nucleotides read TGTGCCAGCAGCCCAGCGGGAGGCCTCCCTAGAAAAGAGACCCAGTACTTC. The chain carries TRBV7-2 and TRBJ2-5, with TRBD2 identical over 9 bases. Trimming at V came to 5 bases and at J to 3 bases, leaving 13 bases not matched to a gene. The CDR3 contains 17 residues. Germline CDR1 is SGHTA and CDR2 is FQGNSA.

This CDR3 reads CASSVESGGTEAFF. In DNA, the CDR3 is TGTGCCAGCAGCGTAGAATCCGGGGGCACTGAAGCTTTCTTT. The chain combines TRBV9 with TRBJ1-1; D is perhaps TRBD1 (5 bases). V lost 0 bases to trimming and J lost 4 bases, with 10 bases between them. The CDR3 is made up of 14 amino acids. The V gene's germline CDR1 is SGDLS and CDR2 YYNGEE.

The chain has TRBV24-1 and TRBJ2-1; 9 positions match TRBD2. CDR1 KGHDR and CDR2 SFDVKD come from the germline V gene. The V segment lost 4 bases and the J segment 6 bases; nucleotides outside the gene matches: 9. This CDR3 spans 16 amino acids. CDR3 coding DNA: TGTGCCACCAGTGAAACCGGGACTAGCCTCACCAATGAGCAGTTCTTC. It encodes CATSETGTSLTNEQFF.

The rearrangement uses TRBV6-5 and TRBJ1-1, with 7 bases fitting TRBD1. With 0 bases clipped from V and 6 bases from J, the junction kept 7 bases outside the gene matches. There are 15 residues in the CDR3. CDR1 MNHEY and CDR2 SVGAGI come from the germline V gene. CDR3 sequence: CASSYSGRGYAEAFF. DNA for the CDR3: TGTGCCAGCAGTTACTCGGGCAGGGGGTACGCTGAAGCTTTCTTT.

J is TRBJ2-2 and V is TRBV11-3, with TRBD2 as a possible D gene (5 bases). V lost 1 base, J lost 8 bases, and 8 bases lay in between. Germline V CDR1 and CDR2: SGHNT, YENEEA. The CDR3 has 13 amino acids. CDR3 amino acids: CASSLGEGGELFF. In DNA form, the CDR3 reads TGTGCCAGCAGCTTAGGAGAGGGAGGGGAGCTGTTTTTT.

The DNA for the CDR3 is TGTGCCAGCAGTTGGAGAGACAGGGGGGGCTCTTACGAGCAGTACTTC. Translation: CASSWRDRGGSYEQYF. This chain links TRBV27 with TRBJ2-7, with 9 bases that match TRBD1. Germline V lookup: CDR1 MNHEY, CDR2 SMNVEV (reference sequence). V was clipped by 4 bases and J by 4 bases; unmatched bases: 11. CDR3 length: 16 residues.

The chain has TRBV29-1 and TRBJ1-2, with 10 bases aligning to TRBD1. Looked up from germline, CDR1 is SQVTM and CDR2 is ANQGSEA. The CDR3 runs 13 residues. The junction had 4 bases not matched to a gene; V was cut back by 3 bases and J by 6 bases. The DNA for the CDR3 is TGCAGCGTTGAGCCCGGACAGGGGGATGGCTACACCTTC. This translates into CSVEPGQGDGYTF.

CDR3 loop: CASSLLGYNTEAFF. DNA for the CDR3: TGTGCCAGCAGCTTACTGGGTTATAACACTGAAGCTTTCTTT. The gene calls are TRBV7-8 and TRBJ1-1; D unclear. Germline-derived CDR1 and CDR2 are SGHVS and FQNEAQ. The V and J ends lost 2 bases and 2 bases respectively, with 9 bases between them. The CDR3 covers 14 residues.

The CDR3 DNA follows: TGTGCCTGGAGTGTACAGGGCGGGGGAAAACTGTTTTTT. Residues: CAWSVQGGGKLFF. The chain joins TRBV30 to TRBJ1-4, with D perhaps matching TRBD1 (6 bases). The CDR3 runs 13 residues. Germline V gives CDR1 GTSNPN, CDR2 SVGIG (reference sequence). The V gene lost 0 bases and the J gene lost 10 bases, with 12 bases spanning the gap.

This chain joins TRBV5-8 and TRBJ1-2; the D is unclear. The CDR3 is made up of 13 amino acids. Trimming shortened V by 6 bases and J by 0 bases, and 9 bases separated the two germline ends. Germline V gives CDR1 SGHTS, CDR2 YDEGEE. CDR3 in amino acids: CASTRTANYGYTF. The CDR3 DNA reads TGTGCCAGCACCCGGACGGCTAACTATGGCTACACCTTC.

The V and J genes are TRBV5-6 and TRBJ1-1; D gene ambiguous. The V and J ends lost 5 bases and 4 bases respectively, with 6 bases between them. The CDR3 is 11 amino acids. Germline-derived CDR1 and CDR2 are SGHDT and YYEEEE. For the CDR3, the DNA is TGTGCCAGCAGGTCTTTCACTGAAGCTTTCTTT. Translation: CASRSFTEAFF.

This clone was detected only a few times. The chain uses TRBV4-1 and TRBJ1-5; no firm D call. CDR1 is MGHRA and CDR2 is YSYEKL in the germline V gene. V was cut by 4 bases and J by 3 bases, with 7 bases left in between. The CDR3 totals 13 residues. CDR3 sequence: CASSLSPNQPQHF. The CDR3, as DNA: TGCGCCAGCAGCCTATCCCCCAATCAGCCCCAGCATTTT.

The chain has TRBV6-1 and TRBJ2-6; D unclear. Germline V CDR1 and CDR2: MNHNS, SASEGT. CDR3 length: 16 amino acids. Trimming shortened V by 4 bases and J by 0 bases, and 10 bases separated the two germline ends. CDR3 DNA sequence: TGTGCCAGCAGTGCCGGCCTGGACTCTGGGGCCAACGTCCTGACTTTC. It translates to CASSAGLDSGANVLTF.

V is TRBV27 and J is TRBJ1-6; 8 bases fit TRBD1. CDR1 MNHEY and CDR2 SMNVEV come from the germline V gene (reference sequence). The length of the CDR3 is 16 residues. With 3 bases clipped from V and 6 bases from J, the junction kept 7 bases outside the gene matches. In nucleotides, the CDR3 is TGTGCCAGCAGTTTGAGTTTCACAGGGGGTAATTCACCCCTCCACTTT. Translated: CASSLSFTGGNSPLHF.

The rearrangement links TRBV12-5 to TRBJ1-2; D perhaps matches TRBD1 (6 bases). CDR1 and CDR2 (germline): LGHNT, FRNRAP. This CDR3 has 14 residues. The V end was cut by 0 bases, the J end by 2 bases, with 7 bases between. The CDR3 DNA follows: TGTGCTAGTGGTTTGGTAGGGGGAAACTATGGCTACACCTTC. This sequence encodes CASGLVGGNYGYTF.